Each of the 10 T cell receptor beta chains below was sequenced from the same sample in a study of regulatory T cells in long-lasting Graves disease. This sample's time point: newly diagnosed GD, antithyroid drugs for less than 3 months. There was RNA extracted from PBMCs, and the TCR library was made from it. For TCR beta, libraries came from iRepertoire HTBI primers and Arm-PCR of CDR3 regions. TCRdb redid the calling of the multiplex PCR reads with MiXCR, one entry per CDR3 protein. The profile shows hundreds of thousands of distinct CDR3 sequences, over 12% of them singletons. These data also formed part of another study, on T cells in Graves' hyperthyroidism and ophthalmopathy.

The sample was peripheral blood mononuclear cells (PBMCs), taken at new diagnosis, from a patient treated with antithyroid drugs. All receptors come from a woman aged 40 to 50 with Graves disease.

This clonotype was observed at least ten times. This chain's CDR3 is CAVRRSAFGPLHF. CDR3 DNA: TGTGCCGTACGACGGTCTGCGTTCGGACCCCTCCACTTT. The chain has TRBV6-2 or TRBV6-3 and TRBJ1-6, with unresolved D. Germline V gene data show CDR1 as MNHEY and CDR2 as SVGEGT. Deletions cut 11 bases from V and 12 bases from J, with 20 bases between. This CDR3 is 13 amino acids long.

This clonotype was observed at least ten times. The chain combines TRBV7-8 with TRBJ2-2, with 7 bases that match TRBD2. There are 17 residues in the CDR3. J gave up 2 bases and V 0 bases, and 6 bases lay outside the gene matches. Germline V lookup: CDR1 SGHVS, CDR2 FQNEAQ. In nucleotides, the CDR3 is TGTGCCAGCAGCTTAGCGCTGGCTAGCGGAAACACCGGGGAGCTGTTTTTT. It is translated as CASSLALASGNTGELFF. Using reference TRBV7-8 and TRBJ2-2 for the parts outside the CDR3, the full variable domain is GAGVSQSPRYKVAKRGQDVALRCDPISGHVSLFWYQQALGQGPEFLTYFQNEAQLDKSGLPSDRFFAERPEGSVSTLKIQRTQQEDSAVYLCASSLALASGNTGELFFGEGSRLTVL.

This clonotype was found many times. The chain uses TRBV2 and TRBJ2-2, with 7 bases aligning to TRBD1. CDR3 length: 15 residues. The V gene's germline CDR1 is SNHLY and CDR2 FYNNEI. V shed 5 bases, J shed 6 bases, and the junction held 9 bases outside the gene matches. The CDR3 bases are TGTGCCAGCAGTCAAAGCACCGACAGGGCCGGGGAGCTGTTTTTT. Translating gives CASSQSTDRAGELFF. Using reference TRBV2 and TRBJ2-2 for the parts outside the CDR3, the full variable domain is EPEVTQTPSHQVTQMGQEVILRCVPISNHLYFYWYRQILGQKVEFLVSFYNNEISEKSEIFDDQFSVERPDGSNFTLKIRSTKLEDSAMYFCASSQSTDRAGELFFGEGSRLTVL.

This clonotype was found many times. V and J are TRBV11-1 and TRBJ2-1; TRBD2 matches at 11 bases. CDR1 and CDR2 (germline): SGHAT, FQDESV (reference sequence). V shed 7 bases and J 2 bases; nucleotides not matched to a gene: 4. The CDR3 sequence is 15 residues long. CDR3 bases: TGTGCCAGCACCAAACTAGCGGGAGCCTACAATGAGCAGTTCTTC. Its protein is CASTKLAGAYNEQFF.

For this clonotype: This could be a read error, since a much larger clone is one nucleotide away. The rearrangement joins TRBV28 to TRBJ2-7, with D possibly matching TRBD1 (5 bases). CDR1 MDHEN and CDR2 SYDVKM come from the germline V gene. The length of the CDR3 is 14 residues. Trimming removed 6 bases at V and 5 bases at J, with 17 bases between. The chain's CDR3 is CASSQDPKGNEQYF. Written as DNA, the CDR3 is TGTGCCAGCAGCCAAGATCCGAAGGGGAACGAGCAGTACTTC.

The table lists this clonotype with a few counts. The CDR3 coding sequence is TGTGCCAGCAGACTAACGCGGACTAGCGTCACAGATACGCAGTATTTT. Its protein product is CASRLTRTSVTDTQYF. The chain employs TRBV28 and TRBJ2-3, with TRBD2 matching 9 bases. V lost 6 bases, J lost 2 bases, and 9 bases stayed unmatched. Germline V gene data show CDR1 as MDHEN and CDR2 as SYDVKM. The CDR3 is 16 residues long.

This clonotype was seen repeatedly, ten times or more. The gene calls are TRBV12-3 or TRBV12-4 and TRBJ2-1, with D perhaps matching TRBD2 (5 bases). The CDR3 sequence is 17 residues long. V was shortened by 3 bases and J by 2 bases, with 17 bases between the two germline ends. The CDR3 DNA reads TGTGCCAGCAGTTTGAGTAAGGGCAGCGGAGCCTACAATGAGCAGTTCTTC. This encodes CASSLSKGSGAYNEQFF.

This clonotype was detected many times. This rearrangement joins TRBV20-1 to TRBJ2-1; D call uncertain. The CDR3 has 13 amino acids. Trimming removed 6 bases at V and 1 base at J, with 10 bases between. CDR1 DFQATT and CDR2 SNEGSKA come from the germline V gene (reference sequence). The CDR3 DNA sequence: TGCAGTGCCCTTAGGAGATCCTACAATGAGCAGTTCTTC. Its translation is CSALRRSYNEQFF.

In its sample, this clonotype was seen many times. The chain couples TRBV29-1 to TRBJ2-2; 8 nucleotides line up with TRBD1. The V gene's germline CDR1 is SQVTM and CDR2 ANQGSEA. The CDR3 extends over 14 amino acids. With V trimmed by 4 bases and J by 3 bases, 4 bases remained unmatched. This CDR3 is CSVGGTGYTGELFF. The DNA for the CDR3 is TGCAGCGTTGGAGGGACAGGATACACCGGGGAGCTGTTTTTT.

The chain joins TRBV18 to TRBJ1-5; weak D call: TRBD1 (6 bases). CDR3 length: 14 residues. In germline, CDR1 is KGHSH, CDR2 LQKENI. The V end lost 2 bases, the J end lost 12 bases, and 17 bases lay between the germline ends. The DNA for the CDR3 is TGTGCCAGCTCACCAAACAAACAGGGCCGTCTCCAGCATTTT. Protein sequence: CASSPNKQGRLQHF.